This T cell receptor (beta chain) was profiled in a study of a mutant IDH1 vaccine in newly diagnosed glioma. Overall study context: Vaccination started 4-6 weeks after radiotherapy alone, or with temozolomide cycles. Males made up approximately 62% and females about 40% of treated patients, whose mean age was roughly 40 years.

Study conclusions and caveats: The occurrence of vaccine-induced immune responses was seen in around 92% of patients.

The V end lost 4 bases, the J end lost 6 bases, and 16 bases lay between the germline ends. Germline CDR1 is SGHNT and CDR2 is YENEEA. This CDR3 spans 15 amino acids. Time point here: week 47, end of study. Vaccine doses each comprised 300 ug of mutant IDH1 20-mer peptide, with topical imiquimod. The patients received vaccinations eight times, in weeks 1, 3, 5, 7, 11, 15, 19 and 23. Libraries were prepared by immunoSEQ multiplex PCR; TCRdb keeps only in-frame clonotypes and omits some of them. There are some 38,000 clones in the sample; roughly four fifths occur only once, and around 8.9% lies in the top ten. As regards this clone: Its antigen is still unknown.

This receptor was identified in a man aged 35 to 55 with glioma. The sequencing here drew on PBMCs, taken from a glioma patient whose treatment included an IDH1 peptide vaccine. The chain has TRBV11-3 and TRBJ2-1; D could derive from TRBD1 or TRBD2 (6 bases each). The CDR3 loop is CASSWRGVDGNEQFF. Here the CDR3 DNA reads TGTGCCAGCAGCTGGAGGGGGGTGGACGGCAATGAGCAGTTCTTC. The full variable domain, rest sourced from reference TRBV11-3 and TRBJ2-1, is EAGVVQSPRYKIIEKKQPVAFWCNPISGHNTLYWYLQNLGQGPELLIRYENEEAVDDSQLPKDRFSAERLKGVDSTLKIQPAELGDSAVYLCASSWRGVDGNEQFFGPGTRLTVL.